This T cell receptor (beta chain) originates from a study of blood T cell repertoires in COVID-19. Overall study: Both acute and convalescent COVID-19 samples were obtained from the United States, Italy and Spain.

Assignments of participants to cohorts depended upon their own reported clinical history. This CDR3 spans 16 amino acids. Assay: immunoSEQ multiplex PCR; the TCRdb copy retains only in-frame clones and omits some. The repertoire holds a few hundred thousand clones, with 89% as singletons. The V and J genes are TRBV12-2 and TRBJ2-7; TRBD2 is taken as the D call from the table, unchecked against the DNA. TRBV12-2 is deemed a pseudogene. The source is a middle-aged woman who had recovered from COVID-19. Specimen: PBMCs or T cells enriched from blood (not recorded which). In DNA, the CDR3 is TGTGCAAGTCGCTGCGGTCAGCGATACCCAACCTACGAGCAGTACTTC. This sequence encodes CASRCGQRYPTYEQYF.